This T cell receptor beta chain was recorded in a study of T cells after yellow fever vaccination. The junction had 3 bases not matched to a gene; V was cut back by 1 base and J by 4 bases. Germline V gives CDR1 MGHRA, CDR2 YSYEKL. The CDR3 runs 15 residues. Via MiXCR, TCRdb re-called the 5' RACE reads, giving one row per CDR3 protein. The table lists approximately 450,000 distinct CDR3 sequences, around 19% of them singletons. This clonotype was found a few times. The sample in question was PBMCs, obtained before the yellow fever booster vaccination. V and J are TRBV4-1 and TRBJ2-3, with 9 bases aligning to TRBD2. The clonotype was recovered from a man in his late teens or twenties who received the YFV17D yellow fever vaccine. The CDR3 DNA follows: TGCGCCAGCAGCCAAGGCGGGGGGGCCCCAGATACGCAGTATTTT. As protein: CASSQGGGAPDTQYF.